The rows below give T cell receptor beta chains drawn from one sample of a study of shared clonotypes between healthy human individuals. Sequenced by immunoSEQ multiplex PCR; TCRdb stores in-frame clones only, minus some. The sample consists of just over 2,000,000 clones, just under 95% of them appearing once. Sequences were obtained from naive CD8+ T cells sorted from blood. The receptors come from a man younger than 35 in good health. The CDR3 runs from the conserved cysteine through the conserved F or W. A D gene is named only where the DNA matches it firmly.

J: TRBJ1-1
D: -
V: TRBV13
CDR3: CASTPGPGWGEDTEAFF

J: TRBJ2-7
D: -
V: TRBV11-2
CDR3: CASSLARAPYEQYF

J: TRBJ1-5
D: TRBD1
V: TRBV28
CDR3: CASSRQGGQQPQHF

J: TRBJ1-1
D: -
V: TRBV10-1
CDR3: CASSDGGTEAFF

J: TRBJ2-1
D: TRBD2
V: TRBV27
CDR3: CATGGGDEQFF

J: TRBJ1-1
D: -
V: TRBV7-6
CDR3: CASSLFQGTGTEAFF

J: TRBJ2-2
D: TRBD1
V: TRBV28
CDR3: CASSRTGLNTGELFF

J: TRBJ2-1
D: TRBD2
V: TRBV7-2
CDR3: CASSFSTSSNEQFF

J: TRBJ1-5
D: -
V: TRBV4-2
CDR3: CASSQVGGYQPQHF

J: TRBJ2-2
D: -
V: TRBV6-5
CDR3: CASSYQHSARAGELFF

J: TRBJ2-7
D: TRBD1
V: TRBV13
CDR3: CASSFRTGTNEQYF

J: TRBJ1-1
D: -
V: TRBV5-8
CDR3: CASSLGSTVFTEAFF

J: TRBJ1-2
D: -
V: TRBV7-2
CDR3: CASSLDPWANYGYTF

J: TRBJ2-3
D: TRBD2
V: TRBV27
CDR3: CASTSGPSTDTQYF

J: TRBJ2-3
D: TRBD1
V: TRBV7-6
CDR3: CASSLMTETGLGLDTQYF

J: TRBJ2-5
D: TRBD2
V: TRBV7-3
CDR3: CASSWTSGEKETQYF

J: TRBJ2-7
D: TRBD1
V: TRBV9
CDR3: CASSPGTGEYEQYF

J: TRBJ2-2
D: TRBD2
V: TRBV4-3
CDR3: CASSQGSLAGNTGELFF

J: TRBJ2-7
D: -
V: TRBV27
CDR3: CASSPRQVSGHEQYF

J: TRBJ1-2
D: -
V: TRBV9
CDR3: CASSADTDLYGYTF

J: TRBJ2-1
D: TRBD2
V: TRBV4-1
CDR3: CASSHSTSGAWFF

J: TRBJ2-5
D: TRBD2
V: TRBV29-1
CDR3: CSVAGTSGSVGQETQYF

J: TRBJ2-1
D: -
V: TRBV12-5
CDR3: CASGSRGALNEQFF

J: TRBJ2-7
D: TRBD1
V: TRBV5-4
CDR3: CASGTKSTGNEQYF

J: TRBJ2-5
D: -
V: TRBV11-2
CDR3: CASRSEGGLETQYF

J: TRBJ1-2
D: -
V: TRBV7-2
CDR3: CASSFWDFLLAGYTF

J: TRBJ2-3
D: TRBD2
V: TRBV28
CDR3: CASSFSGGYDTQYF

J: TRBJ2-2
D: TRBD2
V: TRBV27
CDR3: CASTREGLTGELFF

J: TRBJ1-5
D: -
V: TRBV7-8
CDR3: CASAGFHSNQPQHF

J: TRBJ2-3
D: -
V: TRBV7-8
CDR3: CASSFFVWRDTQYF

J: TRBJ2-2
D: -
V: TRBV9
CDR3: CASSVGTLNTGELFF

J: TRBJ1-5
D: -
V: TRBV15
CDR3: CATSRELGAWPQHF

J: TRBJ1-2
D: TRBD1
V: TRBV2
CDR3: CASSEVFSGGGYTF

J: TRBJ2-6
D: TRBD2
V: TRBV7-6
CDR3: CASSLDLGTSAGANVLTF

J: TRBJ2-7
D: -
V: TRBV27
CDR3: CASSSSWGHLSYEQYF

J: TRBJ1-1
D: -
V: TRBV7-8
CDR3: CASSLDPTEAFF

J: TRBJ2-7
D: TRBD2
V: TRBV4-1
CDR3: CASSQVSSGISSYEQYF

J: TRBJ1-1
D: TRBD1
V: TRBV18
CDR3: CASSPSAGGNLNTEAFF